This record covers a single TCR beta chain. No antigen is known for it. This sample was taken from a study of monozygotic twins with inflammatory bowel disease (dated by TCRdb to the late 2010s). Regarding the study in general: In total, about 30 monozygotic twin pairs made up the full study: 19 Danish pairs, all IBD-discordant, plus nine German pairs, of which four were IBD-concordant and five were IBD-discordant. Within discordant pairs, disease-associated traits were sought mainly by comparing IBD patients with their genetically identical healthy co-twins. Each individual had, on average, about 151 000 unique TCRalpha sequences and 181 000 unique TCRbeta sequences available for analysis. The study at large found these results: Compared with healthy twins, IBD patients had fewer clonotypes in common with other individuals, a difference most pronounced in patients showing signs of disease activity. Measured by the inverse Simpson index, TCRbeta repertoire diversity was lower in IBD patients than in their healthy co-twins. No single strong signal or clonotype linked to IBD turned up in the results, so the idea that one exists was not supported. The analysis was unable to tell different T cell subtypes apart. Concordant and discordant twins showed no difference in repertoire similarity, possibly because of limited statistical power. Because patients received different immunosuppressive treatments, the repertoires may have picked up extra background noise and variability between individuals.

From each donor, a roughly 2.7 ml peripheral blood sample was collected into PAXgene tubes and kept at -80 degrees C. Without any T cell sorting, total RNA was extracted from whole blood using the PAXgene blood miRNA kit on an automated QIAcube. Peripheral blood from monozygotic twin pairs who were concordant or discordant for inflammatory bowel disease underwent deep TCRalpha and TCRbeta repertoire profiling using unique molecular barcoding. Smoking habits were recorded for all twin pairs, and individuals were classified as current, former or never smokers. The CDR3 covers 16 residues, taking in both the cysteine and the phenylalanine. The protein alone is recorded here. CDR1 SQVTM and CDR2 ANQGSEA were looked up in the germline V gene. Libraries were prepared through 5' RACE. Each TCR library was prepared from 3,000 to 4,000 ng of total RNA. For each sample, cDNA synthesis with SMARTScribe reverse transcriptase was split into eight separate reactions. During cDNA synthesis, template switching introduced unique molecular identifiers that contained a 6-nucleotide sample barcode. Two nested PCRs of approximately 16 and 10 cycles amplified the TCRalpha and TCRbeta cDNA, and bead purification followed each PCR. Before amplification, the cDNA was treated with uracil DNA-glycosylase and purified using the QIAquick PCR purification kit. In the second PCR, Illumina TruSeq-compatible adapters and sample-specific barcodes were added. Library quality and concentration were checked on TapeStation and Qubit, and libraries were pooled at around 4.9 ng each. The pooled libraries were sequenced with 2 x 100 bp reads and custom sequencing primers on an Illumina HiSeq2500 single-index Rapid Run. Under the source paper's analysis protocol: UMI-based consensus assembly with MiGEC version 1.2.6 was used to correct PCR and sequencing errors. MiXCR version 2.1.1 was used for V(D)J alignment, clonotype assembly and CDR3 extraction. Normalisation of gene usage, clonotype sharing and MAIT/NKT TCR abundance was achieved by analysing the top 1000, 10 000 and 20 000 clonotypes per sample. Diversity was computed as the inverse Simpson index with the vegan R package after downsampling to 27 000 UMIs. Paired Mann-Whitney U tests on discordant twin pairs were used, with Benjamini-Hochberg multiple-testing correction. TCRdb reprocessed the reads; each CDR3 protein sequence makes one entry, and DNA is unavailable. TCRdb, rather than the study authors, made the V and J calls. The table held for this sample gives 400,000 or so distinct CDR3 sequences. The leading ten clones occupy around 2.4% of the sample.

This TCR came from a human donor with ulcerative colitis or Crohn's disease, or a healthy co-twin of an affected twin (not recorded which). The specimen was blood. Here the chain combines TRBV29-1 and TRBJ2-3; TCRdb's assignment of TRBD2 cannot be checked, as there is no DNA. The CDR3 protein: CSVEDLGGGSTDTQYF.